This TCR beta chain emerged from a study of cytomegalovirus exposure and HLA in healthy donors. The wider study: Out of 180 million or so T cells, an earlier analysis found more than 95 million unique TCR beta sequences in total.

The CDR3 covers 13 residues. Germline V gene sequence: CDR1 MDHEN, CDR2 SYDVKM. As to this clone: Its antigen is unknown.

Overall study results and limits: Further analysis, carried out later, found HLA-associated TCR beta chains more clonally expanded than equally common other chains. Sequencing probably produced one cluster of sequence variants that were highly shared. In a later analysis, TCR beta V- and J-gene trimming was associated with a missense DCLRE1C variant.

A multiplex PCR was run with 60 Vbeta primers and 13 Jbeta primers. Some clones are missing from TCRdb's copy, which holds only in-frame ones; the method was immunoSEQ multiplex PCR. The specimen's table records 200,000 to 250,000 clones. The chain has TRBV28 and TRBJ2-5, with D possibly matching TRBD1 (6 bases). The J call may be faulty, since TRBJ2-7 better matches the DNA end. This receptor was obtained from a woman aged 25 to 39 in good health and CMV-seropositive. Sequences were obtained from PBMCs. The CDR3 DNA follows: TGTGCCAGCAGCGGAACAGGGTCGTACGAGCAGTACTTC. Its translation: CASSGTGSYEQYF.